This record concerns one T cell receptor (beta chain) sequence. This sample is drawn from a study of blood T cell repertoires in COVID-19. Looking at the study overall: Sites in the United States, Italy and Spain provided acute and convalescent COVID-19 samples.

V was pared by 0 bases and J by 6 bases, with 14 bases between. This CDR3 region has 16 residues. Germline lookup yields CDR1 SGHVS and CDR2 FNYEAQ. TCRdb's copy holds only in-frame clones and misses some; the assay was immunoSEQ multiplex PCR. The sample holds approximately 190,000 clones, 70% to 90% seen once. What was sequenced was peripheral blood. The V call is TRBV7-6, the J call TRBJ2-2, with D possibly being TRBD2 (6 bases). The receptor's source is an older man with acute or convalescent COVID-19. The DNA for the CDR3 is TGTGCCAGCAGCTTAGCGGGAGGACTGTCATCCGGGGAGCTGTTTTTT. It specifies CASSLAGGLSSGELFF.